These T cell receptor beta chains were read from a single sample in a study of T-cell memory formation after mild COVID-19. TCRdb reanalysed the 5' RACE reads using MiXCR and keeps one entry per CDR3 protein. The sample has roughly 240,000 distinct CDR3 sequences; about 16% are singletons. Sequencing was done on a sample of PBMCs or a T cell subset sorted from them (not recorded which). These receptor sequences come from a man between 18 and 29 years old who had mild COVID-19 (a few samples of this study predate the infection). Cell type and time point are not known. Each CDR3 is given with its conserved first and last residue.

V gene,CDR3 protein
TRBV29-1,CSVEGARGQPQHF
TRBV29-1,CSVDTGYTEAFF
TRBV7-7,CASSLKLADAGELFF
TRBV6-1,CASSPDENGETQYF
TRBV20-1,CSANDRTGAWTEAFF
TRBV12-3/TRBV12-4,CASRLGDEQYF
TRBV5-5,CASSFYGGRDYYGYTF
TRBV11-2,CASSSVGTGELFF
TRBV7-2,CASSLGDARGGYTF
TRBV7-2,CASSLSAGGGGYTF
TRBV7-9,CASSYSTPLNEQFF
TRBV7-8,CASSSVMTGGNADTQYF
TRBV18,CASSARESPYEQYF
TRBV20-1,CSARDPSGAYNEQFF
TRBV6-6,CASSTTGVEKLFF
TRBV4-3,CASSQVIGGNTEAFF
TRBV6-5,CASSSPGTLYEQYF
TRBV20-1,CSASSPGAGETQYF
TRBV3-1,CASSQVSSGQETQYF
TRBV7-2,CASSLGGASANEQFF
TRBV27,CASSGTVGSPLHF
TRBV4-3,CASSQEITGELFF
TRBV7-2,CASSLAAGQPQHF
TRBV29-1,CSVRLAGFETQYF
TRBV11-2,CASSLGSQVNPPNGYTF
TRBV6-6,CASRRGLGETQYF
TRBV20-1,CSARITVQEKLFF
TRBV5-1,CASSLKLAGETQYF
TRBV20-1,CSALQSSYNSPLHF
TRBV24-1,CATSDFGYNEQFF
TRBV10-3,CAIEDRAGGEQFF
TRBV9,CASSVRLAGGLAPNEQFF
TRBV29-1,CSVARDTQNYGYTF
TRBV18,CASSNTGAAGELFF
TRBV3-1,CASGGAGQPQHF
TRBV12-3/TRBV12-4,CASRSLGSPLHF
TRBV7-9,CASSLVGAGPNQPQHF
TRBV7-6,CASRAGIQETQYF
TRBV13,CASRISSVTEAFF
TRBV5-1,CASSTRRTGGEKLFF
TRBV6-6,CAGAPGGADTQYF
TRBV5-1,CASSRGGTGVDIQYF
TRBV6-1,CASSLLGQAAGSYTF
TRBV7-9,CASSPSKGSNSPLHF
TRBV10-3,CAFEGRGGYTF
TRBV5-1,CASSLGLSSGGAEETQYF
TRBV20-1,CSASRDRYTEAFF
TRBV7-2,CASSLVGTPGYEQFF
TRBV12-3/TRBV12-4,CASSFEDNEQFF
TRBV23-1,CASSPRAPWYGYTF
TRBV19,CASSPGGPMRNIQYF
TRBV4-2,CASSQTEGAFETQYF
TRBV7-9,CASRGGTDSYNSPLHF